The sequence of this T cell receptor (beta chain) was determined in a study of a mutant IDH1 vaccine in newly diagnosed glioma. Study-wide context: Patients were started on vaccination 4-6 weeks after radiotherapy alone, or with temozolomide cycles.

The table came from immunoSEQ multiplex PCR; TCRdb's copy has only in-frame clones and leaves some out. This sample yields around 50,000 clones, of which 85% to 90% are seen a single time; about 4.6% belongs to the top ten. This clone was seen once. Its antigen is still unknown. Noted time point: week 5, during vaccination. In the vaccine, a single dose held 300 ug of the mutant IDH1 20-mer peptide, along with topical imiquimod. CDR3 length equals 14 residues. Trimming cost V 5 bases and J 4 bases; bases outside gene matches: 7. The germline gives CDR1 KGHSH, CDR2 LQKENI. The specimen comprised PBMCs, sampled from a glioma patient whose treatment included an IDH1 peptide vaccine. The gene calls are TRBV18 and TRBJ1-2, with 7 bases matching TRBD1. The source of this sequence is a woman aged 40 to 55 with glioma. The DNA of the CDR3 is TGTGCCAGCTCATCTGCGGGACAGCCCTATGGCTACACCTTC. Encoded protein: CASSSAGQPYGYTF.